This T cell receptor (beta chain) was recorded in a study of regulatory T cells in long-lasting Graves disease. The study, taken as a whole, reports: For persistent Graves' patients, TCR diversity was lower than for newly diagnosed ones.

With iRepertoire HTBI primers and Arm-PCR of CDR3 regions, TCR beta libraries were built. TCRdb itself ran the multiplex PCR reads through MiXCR, one entry per CDR3 protein. This sample has around 400,000 distinct CDR3 sequences; 15% occur once, and the top ten carry approximately 22%. The time point was: newly diagnosed GD, antithyroid drugs for less than 3 months. Isolated PBMC RNA provided the starting material for the TCR library. Diagnosis followed American Thyroid Association guidelines for Graves' disease. Enrollment of patients was through an endocrinology department in Xi'an, China. About this clonotype: Its antigen is not identified.

Here the sequenced sample was peripheral blood mononuclear cells (PBMCs), taken at new diagnosis, from a patient treated with antithyroid drugs. This clonotype was obtained from a female donor with Graves disease.

The CDR3 nucleotides are TGTGCCAGCAGCCTAAAAATCCGTGACAGGGGTATGAGCCATGAGCAGTTCTTC. It specifies CASSLKIRDRGMSHEQFF. The chain recombines TRBV7-9 with TRBJ2-1; TRBD1 agrees at 8 bases. Germline assignment: CDR1 SEHNR and CDR2 FQNEAQ (reference sequence). After removal of 5 bases from V and 8 bases from J, the junction contained 20 bases not matched to a gene. The CDR3 contains 18 residues.